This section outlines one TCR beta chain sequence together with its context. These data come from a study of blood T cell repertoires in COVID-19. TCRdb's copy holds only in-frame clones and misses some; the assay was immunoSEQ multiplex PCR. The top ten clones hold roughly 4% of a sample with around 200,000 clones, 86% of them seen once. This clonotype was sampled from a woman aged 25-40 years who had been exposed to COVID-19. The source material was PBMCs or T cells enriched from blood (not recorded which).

The CDR3 coding sequence is TGCGCCAGCAGCTCCGGGACACCGGATTCACCCCTCCACTTT. Protein: CASSSGTPDSPLHF. This rearrangement joins TRBV5-1 to TRBJ1-6; D perhaps matches TRBD1 (6 bases). Germline V gives CDR1 SGHRS, CDR2 YFSETQ. The V end was cut by 3 bases, the J end by 8 bases, with 12 bases between. The CDR3 has 14 residues. The full variable domain, its missing parts supplied by reference TRBV5-1 and TRBJ1-6, is KAGVTQTPRYLIKTRGQQVTLSCSPISGHRSVSWYQQTPGQGLQFLFEYFSETQRNKGNFPGRFSGRQFSNSRSEMNVSTLELGDSALYLCASSSGTPDSPLHFGNGTRLTVT.